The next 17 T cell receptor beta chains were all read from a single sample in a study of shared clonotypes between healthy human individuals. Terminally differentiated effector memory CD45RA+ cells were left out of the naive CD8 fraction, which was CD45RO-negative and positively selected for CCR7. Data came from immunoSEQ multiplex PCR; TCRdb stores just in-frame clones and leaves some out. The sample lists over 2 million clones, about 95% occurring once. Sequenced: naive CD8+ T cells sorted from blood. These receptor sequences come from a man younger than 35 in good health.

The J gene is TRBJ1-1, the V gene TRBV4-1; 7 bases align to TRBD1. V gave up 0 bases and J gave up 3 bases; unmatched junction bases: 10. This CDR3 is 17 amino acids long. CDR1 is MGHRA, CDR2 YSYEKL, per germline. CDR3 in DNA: TGCGCCAGCAGCCAAGAGGGGCAGGGGGTTGAGGACACTGAAGCTTTCTTT. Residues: CASSQEGQGVEDTEAFF.

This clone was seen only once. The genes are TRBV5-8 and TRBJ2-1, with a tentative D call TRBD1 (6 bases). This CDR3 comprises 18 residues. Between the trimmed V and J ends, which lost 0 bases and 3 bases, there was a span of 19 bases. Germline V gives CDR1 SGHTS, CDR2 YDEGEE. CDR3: CASSLGVEATGIYNEQFF. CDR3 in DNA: TGTGCCAGCAGCTTGGGGGTGGAAGCCACAGGGATCTACAATGAGCAGTTCTTC.

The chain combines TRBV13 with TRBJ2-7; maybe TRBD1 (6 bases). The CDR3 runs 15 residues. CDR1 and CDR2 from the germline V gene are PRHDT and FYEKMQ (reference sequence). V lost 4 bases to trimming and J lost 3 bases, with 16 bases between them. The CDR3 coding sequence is TGTGCCAGCAGCTCCCGGGACATAGACCTCTACGAGCAGTACTTC. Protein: CASSSRDIDLYEQYF.

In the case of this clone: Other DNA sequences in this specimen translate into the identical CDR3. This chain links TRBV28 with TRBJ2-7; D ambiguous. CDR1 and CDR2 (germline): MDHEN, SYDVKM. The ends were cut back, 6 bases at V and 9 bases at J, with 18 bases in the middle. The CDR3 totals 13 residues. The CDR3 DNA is TGTGCCAGCAGCTATACAGACCCCAATGGGCAGTACTTC. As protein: CASSYTDPNGQYF.

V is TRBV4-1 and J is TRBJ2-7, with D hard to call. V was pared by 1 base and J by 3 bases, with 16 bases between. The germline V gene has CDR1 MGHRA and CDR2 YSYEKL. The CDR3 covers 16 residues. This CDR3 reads CASSQVVSAGFYEQYF. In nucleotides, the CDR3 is TGCGCCAGCAGCCAAGTAGTAAGCGCAGGCTTCTACGAGCAGTACTTC.

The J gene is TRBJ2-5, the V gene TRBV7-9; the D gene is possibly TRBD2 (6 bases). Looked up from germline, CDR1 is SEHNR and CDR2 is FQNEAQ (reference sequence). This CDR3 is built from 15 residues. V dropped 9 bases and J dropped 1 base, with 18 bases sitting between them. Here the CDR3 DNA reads TGTGCCAGTCCCCCGGGACTCTCTAGCCAAGAGACCCAGTACTTC. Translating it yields CASPPGLSSQETQYF.

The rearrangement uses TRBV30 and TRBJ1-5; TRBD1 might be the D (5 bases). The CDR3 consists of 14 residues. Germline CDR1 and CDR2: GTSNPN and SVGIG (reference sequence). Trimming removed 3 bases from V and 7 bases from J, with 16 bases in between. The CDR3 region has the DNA TGTGCCTGGAGCGCCCGGGGCGCAGGACAGCCCCAGCATTTT. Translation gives CAWSARGAGQPQHF.

Here the CDR3 reads CASSLDPASTDTQYF. In DNA, the CDR3 is TGTGCCAGCAGCTTAGATCCCGCTAGCACAGATACGCAGTATTTT. The rearrangement links TRBV11-2 to TRBJ2-3; D ambiguous. V was trimmed by 0 bases and J by 0 bases, leaving 7 bases between them. Germline CDR1 is SGHAT and CDR2 is FQNNGV. The CDR3 totals 15 residues.

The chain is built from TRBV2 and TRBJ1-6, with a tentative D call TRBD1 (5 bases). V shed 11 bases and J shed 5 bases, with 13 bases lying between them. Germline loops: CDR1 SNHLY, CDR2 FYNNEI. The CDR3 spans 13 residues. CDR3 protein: CAAQGEDNSPLHF. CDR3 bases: TGTGCCGCCCAGGGTGAGGATAATTCACCCCTCCACTTT.

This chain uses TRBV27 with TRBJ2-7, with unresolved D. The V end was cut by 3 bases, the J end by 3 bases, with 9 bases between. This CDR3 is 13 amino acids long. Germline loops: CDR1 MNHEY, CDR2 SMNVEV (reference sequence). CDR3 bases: TGTGCCAGCAGTTTTGGAGCGTACTACGAGCAGTACTTC. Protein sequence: CASSFGAYYEQYF.

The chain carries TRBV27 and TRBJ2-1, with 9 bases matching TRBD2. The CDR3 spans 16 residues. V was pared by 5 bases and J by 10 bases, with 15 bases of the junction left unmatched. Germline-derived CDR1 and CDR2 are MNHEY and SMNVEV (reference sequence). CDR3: CASSMARTSDHREQFF. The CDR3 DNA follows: TGTGCCAGCAGTATGGCTAGGACTAGCGACCATCGGGAGCAGTTCTTC.

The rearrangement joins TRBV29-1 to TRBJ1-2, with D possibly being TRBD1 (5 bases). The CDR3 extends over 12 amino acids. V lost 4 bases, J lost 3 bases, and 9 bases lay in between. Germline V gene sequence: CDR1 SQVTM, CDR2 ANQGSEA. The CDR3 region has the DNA TGCAGCGTTGTAGGGACTGACTATGGCTACACCTTC. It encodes CSVVGTDYGYTF.

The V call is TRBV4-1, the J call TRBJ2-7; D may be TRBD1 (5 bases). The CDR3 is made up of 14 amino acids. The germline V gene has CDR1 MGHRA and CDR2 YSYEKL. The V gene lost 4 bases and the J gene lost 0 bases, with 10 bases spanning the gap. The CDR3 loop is CASSLEQVSYEQYF. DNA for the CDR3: TGCGCCAGCAGCCTTGAACAGGTCTCCTACGAGCAGTACTTC.

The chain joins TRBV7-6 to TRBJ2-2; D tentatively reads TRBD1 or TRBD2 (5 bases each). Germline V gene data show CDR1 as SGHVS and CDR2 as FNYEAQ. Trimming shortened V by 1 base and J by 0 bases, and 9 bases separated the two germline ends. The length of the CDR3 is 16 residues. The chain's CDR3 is CASSLVRGPNTGELFF. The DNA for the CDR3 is TGTGCCAGCAGCTTAGTACGGGGACCGAACACCGGGGAGCTGTTTTTT.

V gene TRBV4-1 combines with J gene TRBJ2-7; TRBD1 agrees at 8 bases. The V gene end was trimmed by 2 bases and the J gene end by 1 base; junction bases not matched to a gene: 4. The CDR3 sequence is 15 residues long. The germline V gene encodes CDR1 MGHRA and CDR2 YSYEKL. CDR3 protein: CASSQRQGRSYEQYF. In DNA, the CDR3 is TGCGCCAGCAGCCAAAGACAGGGGAGGTCCTACGAGCAGTACTTC.

CDR3 DNA: TGCAGCGTTGGTGGTTACGGAAACTATGGCTACACCTTC. This translates into CSVGGYGNYGYTF. The V gene is TRBV29-1, the J gene TRBJ1-2; unclear D gene. Germline CDR1 is SQVTM and CDR2 is ANQGSEA. This CDR3 contains 13 residues. V gave up 4 bases and J gave up 2 bases, with 11 bases separating them. Complete variable domain (other parts from reference TRBV29-1 and TRBJ1-2): SAVISQKPSRDICQRGTSLTIQCQVDSQVTMMFWYRQQPGQSLTLIATANQGSEATYESGFVIDKFPISRPNLTFSTLTVSNMSPEDSSIYLCSVGGYGNYGYTFGSGTRLTVV.

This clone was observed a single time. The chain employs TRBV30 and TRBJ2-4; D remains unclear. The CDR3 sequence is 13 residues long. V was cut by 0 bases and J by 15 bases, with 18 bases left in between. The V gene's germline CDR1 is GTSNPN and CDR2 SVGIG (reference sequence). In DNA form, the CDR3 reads TGTGCCTGGAGTGTAAAATACGCGGCTCAGTTGTACTTC. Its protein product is CAWSVKYAAQLYF.